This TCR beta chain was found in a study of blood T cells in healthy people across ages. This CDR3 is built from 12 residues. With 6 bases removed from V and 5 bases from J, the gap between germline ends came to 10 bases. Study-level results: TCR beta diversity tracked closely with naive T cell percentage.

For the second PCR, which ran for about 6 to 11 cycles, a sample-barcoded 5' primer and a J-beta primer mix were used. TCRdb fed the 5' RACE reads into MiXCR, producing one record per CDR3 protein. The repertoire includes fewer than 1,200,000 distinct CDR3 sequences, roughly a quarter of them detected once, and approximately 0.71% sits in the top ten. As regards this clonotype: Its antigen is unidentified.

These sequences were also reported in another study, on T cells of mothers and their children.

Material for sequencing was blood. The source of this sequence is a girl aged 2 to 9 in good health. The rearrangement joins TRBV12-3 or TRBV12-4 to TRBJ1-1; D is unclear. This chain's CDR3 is CASSPTSTEAFF. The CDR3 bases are TGTGCCAGCAGCCCCACAAGTACTGAAGCTTTCTTT.